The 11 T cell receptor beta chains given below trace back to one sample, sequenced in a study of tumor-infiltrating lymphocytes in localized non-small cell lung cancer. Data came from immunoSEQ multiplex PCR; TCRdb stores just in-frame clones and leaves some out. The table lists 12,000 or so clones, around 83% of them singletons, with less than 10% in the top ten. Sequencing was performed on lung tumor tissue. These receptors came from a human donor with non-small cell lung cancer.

The CDR3 DNA follows: TGTGCCAGCAGTGAAGAGGGGAAAGGAGCCAATGAGCAGTTCTTC. Encoded protein: CASSEEGKGANEQFF. The V gene is TRBV6-1, the J gene TRBJ2-1, with D possibly matching TRBD1 (5 bases). V lost 1 base to trimming and J lost 6 bases, with 13 bases between them. The CDR3 has 15 residues. Germline V CDR1 and CDR2: MNHNS, SASEGT.

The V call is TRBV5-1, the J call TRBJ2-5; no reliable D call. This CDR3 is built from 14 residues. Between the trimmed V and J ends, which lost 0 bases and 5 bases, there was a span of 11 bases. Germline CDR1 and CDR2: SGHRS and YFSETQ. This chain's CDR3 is CASSLGHGRETQYF. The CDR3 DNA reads TGCGCCAGCAGCTTGGGACACGGTAGGGAGACCCAGTACTTC.

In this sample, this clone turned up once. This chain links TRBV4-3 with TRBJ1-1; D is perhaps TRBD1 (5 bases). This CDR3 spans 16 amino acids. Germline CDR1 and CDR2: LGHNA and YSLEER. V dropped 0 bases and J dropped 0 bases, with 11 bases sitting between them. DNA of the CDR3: TGCGCCAGCAGCCAAGATGTCACAGGTTTGAACACTGAAGCTTTCTTT. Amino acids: CASSQDVTGLNTEAFF.

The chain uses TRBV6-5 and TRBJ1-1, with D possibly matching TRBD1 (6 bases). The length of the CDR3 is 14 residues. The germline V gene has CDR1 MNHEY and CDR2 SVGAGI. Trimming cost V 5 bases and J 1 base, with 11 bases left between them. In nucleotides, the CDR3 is TGTGCCAGCAGTAACGGACAGCAGAACACTGAAGCTTTCTTT. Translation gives CASSNGQQNTEAFF.

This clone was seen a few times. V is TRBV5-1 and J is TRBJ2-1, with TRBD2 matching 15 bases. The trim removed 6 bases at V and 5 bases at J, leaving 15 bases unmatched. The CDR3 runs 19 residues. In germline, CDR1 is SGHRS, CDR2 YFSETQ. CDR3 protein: CASTLRTSGGGELNNEQFF. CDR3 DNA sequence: TGCGCCAGCACCCTCCGGACTAGCGGGGGGGGAGAACTGAACAATGAGCAGTTCTTC.

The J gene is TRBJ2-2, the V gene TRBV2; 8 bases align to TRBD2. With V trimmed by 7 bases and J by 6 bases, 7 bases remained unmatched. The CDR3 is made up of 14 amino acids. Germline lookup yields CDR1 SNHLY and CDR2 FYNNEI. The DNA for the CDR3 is TGTGCCAGCATTAAGCGGGAGATCCCCGGGGAGCTGTTTTTT. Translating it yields CASIKREIPGELFF. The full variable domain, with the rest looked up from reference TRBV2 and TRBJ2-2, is EPEVTQTPSHQVTQMGQEVILRCVPISNHLYFYWYRQILGQKVEFLVSFYNNEISEKSEIFDDQFSVERPDGSNFTLKIRSTKLEDSAMYFCASIKREIPGELFFGEGSRLTVL.

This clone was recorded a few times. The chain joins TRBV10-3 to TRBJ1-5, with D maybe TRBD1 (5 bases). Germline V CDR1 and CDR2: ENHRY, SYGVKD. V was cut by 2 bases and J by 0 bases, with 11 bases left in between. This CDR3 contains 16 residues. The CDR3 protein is CAISEPGTASNQPQHF. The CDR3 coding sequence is TGTGCCATCAGTGAGCCCGGGACGGCTAGCAATCAGCCCCAGCATTTT.

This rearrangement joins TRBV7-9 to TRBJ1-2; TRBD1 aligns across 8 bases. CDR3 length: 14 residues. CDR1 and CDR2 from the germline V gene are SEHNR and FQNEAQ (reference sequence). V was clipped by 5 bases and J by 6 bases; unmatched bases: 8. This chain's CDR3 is CASSGWTGSNGYTF. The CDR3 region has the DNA TGTGCCAGCAGCGGATGGACAGGGTCTAATGGCTACACCTTC.

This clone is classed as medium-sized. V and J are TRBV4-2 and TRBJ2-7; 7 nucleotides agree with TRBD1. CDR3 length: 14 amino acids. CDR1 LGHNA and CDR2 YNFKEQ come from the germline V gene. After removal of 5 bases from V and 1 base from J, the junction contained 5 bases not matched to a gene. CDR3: CASSWAGGSYEQYF. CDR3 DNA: TGTGCCAGCAGCTGGGCAGGGGGTTCCTACGAGCAGTACTTC.

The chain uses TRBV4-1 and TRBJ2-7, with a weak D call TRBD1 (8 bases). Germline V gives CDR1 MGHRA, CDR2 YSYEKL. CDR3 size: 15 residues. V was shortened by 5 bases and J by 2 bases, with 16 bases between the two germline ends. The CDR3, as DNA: TGCGCCAGCAGCAACAGGACAGGGAGGGCCTACGAGCAGTACTTC. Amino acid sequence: CASSNRTGRAYEQYF.

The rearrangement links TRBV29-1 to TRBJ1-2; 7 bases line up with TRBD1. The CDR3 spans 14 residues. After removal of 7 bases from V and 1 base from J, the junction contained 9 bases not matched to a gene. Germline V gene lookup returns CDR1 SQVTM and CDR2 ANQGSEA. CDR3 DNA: TGCAGCGGTGGTCAGGGGGAATTTAACTATGGCTACACCTTC. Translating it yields CSGGQGEFNYGYTF.